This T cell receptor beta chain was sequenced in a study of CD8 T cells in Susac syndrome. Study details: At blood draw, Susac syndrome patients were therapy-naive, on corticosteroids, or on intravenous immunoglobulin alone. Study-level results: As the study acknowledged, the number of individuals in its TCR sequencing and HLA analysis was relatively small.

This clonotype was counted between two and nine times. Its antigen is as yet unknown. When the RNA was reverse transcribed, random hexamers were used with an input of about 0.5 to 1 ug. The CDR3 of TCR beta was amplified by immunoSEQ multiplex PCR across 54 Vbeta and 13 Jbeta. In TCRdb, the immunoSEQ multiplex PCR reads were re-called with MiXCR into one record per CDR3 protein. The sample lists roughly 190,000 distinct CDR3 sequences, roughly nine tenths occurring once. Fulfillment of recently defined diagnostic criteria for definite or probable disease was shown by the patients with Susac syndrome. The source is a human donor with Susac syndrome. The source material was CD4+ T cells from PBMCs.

CDR3 in DNA: TGCGCCAGCAGCTTGGGGCGGGGGCCCTACAATGAGCAGTTCTTC. Its protein product is CASSLGRGPYNEQFF. The chain employs TRBV5-1 and TRBJ2-1; D is perhaps TRBD2 (7 bases). V lost 0 bases, J lost 2 bases, and 9 bases lay in between. The CDR3 spans 15 residues. Germline V CDR1 and CDR2: SGHRS, YFSETQ.